A single T cell receptor (beta chain) is shown here with its context. Those who participated ranged in age from about 18 to 89 years and resided in about two dozen US areas. Authors' data handling: Researchers report that nucleated cell counts were estimated from reference gene primer amplification. Using immunoSEQ multiplex PCR, the repertoire was profiled, and TCRdb retains in-frame clones only, with some absent. V, J and clone size are those of that table, while D and trimming were read from the DNA. The data show about 190,000 clones, with roughly 80% seen just once and roughly 17% held by the top ten. The sample originates from a study of blood T cell repertoires in COVID-19. Per the germline V gene, CDR1 is SGHVS and CDR2 is FQNEAQ. V lost 0 bases to trimming and J lost 6 bases; unmatched junction nucleotides: 4. This CDR3 contains 15 residues.

The sequence came from a woman aged 45-65 years who had recovered from COVID-19. The sample was PBMCs or T cells enriched from blood (not recorded which). This chain links TRBV7-8 with TRBJ1-4, with 7 bases that match TRBD1. DNA of the CDR3: TGTGCCAGCAGCTTAGCAGGGGGCATGGATGAAAAACTGTTTTTT. This codes for CASSLAGGMDEKLFF.